This TCR beta chain came from a study of blood T cell repertoires in COVID-19. Assay: immunoSEQ multiplex PCR; the TCRdb copy retains only in-frame clones and omits some. This sample has 210,000 or so clones, with around four fifths found just once. The CDR3 has 15 residues. V lost 3 bases, J lost 7 bases, and 15 bases stayed unmatched. Germline CDR1 reads GTSNPN; CDR2 reads SVGIG (reference sequence). The receptor comes from a woman aged 80 or over with active or convalescent COVID-19. The sample was peripheral blood. This chain links TRBV30 with TRBJ2-7, with 7 bases aligning to TRBD2. This chain's CDR3 is CAWRDSGGPGGEQYF. DNA for the CDR3: TGTGCCTGGAGGGATTCGGGTGGCCCGGGAGGAGAGCAGTACTTC.